This TCR beta chain is drawn from a study of blood T cell repertoires in COVID-19. Across the whole study: Sources were T cells, B-cell-depleted T cells, or PBMCs; the material itself was cDNA or gDNA.

The CDR3 has 15 amino acids. Germline V gene sequence: CDR1 SGDLS, CDR2 YYNGEE. Deletions cut 3 bases from V and 0 bases from J, with 11 bases between. Some clones are missing from TCRdb's copy, which holds only in-frame ones; the method was immunoSEQ multiplex PCR. The repertoire consists of around 44,000 clones, with roughly four fifths occurring once and the leading ten covering roughly 38%. Sample: peripheral blood. The source of this sequence is a man aged 35-49 years with active or convalescent COVID-19. The chain links TRBV9 to TRBJ2-3, with D possibly being TRBD1 (6 bases). CDR3 nucleotide sequence: TGTGCCAGCAGCGCTATACAGGGAAGCACAGATACGCAGTATTTT. It yields the protein CASSAIQGSTDTQYF.